This TCR beta chain was captured in a study of T cell repertoires in cytomegalovirus infection. Study overall: Signatures in public TCR beta sequences pointed to both CMV infection and matching HLA type.

Concerning this clonotype: Antigen: not known.

The germline V and J ends were trimmed by 4 bases and 3 bases, with 10 bases remaining between them. The CDR3 totals 13 residues. Germline lookup yields CDR1 SGHTA and CDR2 FQGNSA. TCRdb re-called the reads through MiXCR, storing one row per CDR3 protein. The data show over 250,000 distinct CDR3 sequences, 25% seen once. General study points: Cumulative public TCR beta family frequency identified carriers of CMV plus the relevant HLA.

The chain joins TRBV7-2 to TRBJ2-7; D uncertain. The sample comprised PBMCs. The TCR comes from a human donor in good health (CMV status not recorded). Some clones in this sample may be carry-over from other donors' samples. The CDR3 protein is CASSSLRRYEQYF. Here the CDR3 DNA reads TGTGCCAGCAGCTCCCTCCGGCGCTACGAGCAGTACTTC. Full variable domain (remainder filled in from reference TRBV7-2 and TRBJ2-7): GAGVSQSPSNKVTEKGKDVELRCDPISGHTALYWYRQSLGQGLEFLIYFQGNSAPDKSGLPSDRFSAERTGGSVSTLTIQRTQQEDSAVYLCASSSLRRYEQYFGPGTRLTVT.